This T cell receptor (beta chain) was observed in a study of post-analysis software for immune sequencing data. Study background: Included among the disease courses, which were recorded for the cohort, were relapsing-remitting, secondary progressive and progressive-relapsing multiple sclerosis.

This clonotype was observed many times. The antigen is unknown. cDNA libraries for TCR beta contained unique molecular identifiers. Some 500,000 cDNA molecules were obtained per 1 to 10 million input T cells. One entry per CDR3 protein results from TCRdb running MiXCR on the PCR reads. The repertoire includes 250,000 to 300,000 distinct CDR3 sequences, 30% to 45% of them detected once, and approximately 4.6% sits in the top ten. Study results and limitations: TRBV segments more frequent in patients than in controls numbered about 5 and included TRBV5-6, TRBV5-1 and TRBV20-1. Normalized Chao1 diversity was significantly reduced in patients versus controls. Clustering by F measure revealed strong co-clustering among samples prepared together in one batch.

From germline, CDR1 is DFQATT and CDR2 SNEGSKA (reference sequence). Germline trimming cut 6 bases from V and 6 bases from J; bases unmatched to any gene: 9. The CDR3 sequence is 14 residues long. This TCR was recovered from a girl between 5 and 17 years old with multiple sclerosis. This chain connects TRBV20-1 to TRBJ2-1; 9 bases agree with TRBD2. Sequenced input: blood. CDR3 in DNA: TGCAGTGCCCCACGTGCTAGCGGGGCCAATGAGCAGTTCTTC. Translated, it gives CSAPRASGANEQFF.